Listed below are T cell receptor beta chains from one sample, sequenced in a study of blood T cell repertoires in COVID-19. Assay used: immunoSEQ multiplex PCR; TCRdb lists only in-frame clones, some missing. The data contain fewer than 250,000 clones, about 90% of them singletons. The sample taken for sequencing was PBMCs or T cells enriched from blood (not recorded which). The receptors derive from a woman aged 45 to 65 with acute COVID-19. Each CDR3 is given without its conserved first and last residue. The D gene is left open where the match is weak.

J gene: TRBJ1-2
D gene: .
V gene: TRBV11-2
CDR3 protein: ASKGGGYGYT

J gene: TRBJ2-1
D gene: .
V gene: TRBV10-3
CDR3 protein: AVLATRSYNEQF

J gene: TRBJ1-2
D gene: .
V gene: TRBV9
CDR3 protein: ASSVGVGGREDGYT

J gene: TRBJ1-1
D gene: .
V gene: TRBV7-2
CDR3 protein: ASSPRGGSGTEAF

J gene: TRBJ2-7
D gene: TRBD1
V gene: TRBV13
CDR3 protein: ASSLGVTGVTYEQY

J gene: TRBJ1-1
D gene: TRBD1
V gene: TRBV27
CDR3 protein: ASSLRQGGTEAF

J gene: TRBJ2-4
D gene: TRBD2
V gene: TRBV29-1
CDR3 protein: SAGGDIQY

J gene: TRBJ1-2
D gene: .
V gene: TRBV27
CDR3 protein: ASSHGTDYGYT

J gene: TRBJ1-5
D gene: .
V gene: TRBV5-1
CDR3 protein: ASSLQGDQPQH

J gene: TRBJ1-2
D gene: .
V gene: TRBV24-1
CDR3 protein: ATASPGLNYGYT

J gene: TRBJ1-2
D gene: .
V gene: TRBV3-1/TRBV3-2
CDR3 protein: ASSQTSGYGYT

J gene: TRBJ2-1
D gene: TRBD2
V gene: TRBV7-2
CDR3 protein: ASSFGDYDNEQF

J gene: TRBJ1-5
D gene: TRBD1
V gene: TRBV18
CDR3 protein: ASSLNRGQDQPQH

J gene: TRBJ2-7
D gene: .
V gene: TRBV2
CDR3 protein: ASSGWATYEQY

J gene: TRBJ1-5
D gene: .
V gene: TRBV4-1
CDR3 protein: ASSQGGANQPQH

J gene: TRBJ2-7
D gene: TRBD1
V gene: TRBV7-9
CDR3 protein: ASSSPDRGLYEQY

J gene: TRBJ2-2
D gene: TRBD2
V gene: TRBV19
CDR3 protein: ATRRTAGVNTGELF

J gene: TRBJ2-7
D gene: .
V gene: TRBV2
CDR3 protein: ASKEGGPYEQY

J gene: TRBJ1-1
D gene: TRBD1
V gene: TRBV29-1
CDR3 protein: SAQGGWNTEAF

J gene: TRBJ2-1
D gene: .
V gene: TRBV12-2
CDR3 protein: ASRVDAGDGDNEQF

J gene: TRBJ2-1
D gene: TRBD2
V gene: TRBV15
CDR3 protein: ATRKKSGSQF

J gene: TRBJ1-2
D gene: .
V gene: TRBV7-9
CDR3 protein: ASSAGPLGYGYT

J gene: TRBJ2-7
D gene: .
V gene: TRBV4-1
CDR3 protein: ASSQDPRRSHSYEQY